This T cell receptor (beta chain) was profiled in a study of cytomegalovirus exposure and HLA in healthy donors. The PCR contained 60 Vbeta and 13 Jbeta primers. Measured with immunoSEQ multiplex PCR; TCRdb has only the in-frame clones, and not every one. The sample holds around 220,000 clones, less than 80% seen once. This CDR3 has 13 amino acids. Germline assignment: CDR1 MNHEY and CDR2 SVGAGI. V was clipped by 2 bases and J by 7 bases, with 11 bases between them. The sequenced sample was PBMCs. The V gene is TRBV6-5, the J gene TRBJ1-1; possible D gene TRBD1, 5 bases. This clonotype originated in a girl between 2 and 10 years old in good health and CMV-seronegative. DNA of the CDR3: TGTGCCAGCAGTTACGGGAGGGGCAGTGAAGCTTTCTTT. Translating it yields CASSYGRGSEAFF.